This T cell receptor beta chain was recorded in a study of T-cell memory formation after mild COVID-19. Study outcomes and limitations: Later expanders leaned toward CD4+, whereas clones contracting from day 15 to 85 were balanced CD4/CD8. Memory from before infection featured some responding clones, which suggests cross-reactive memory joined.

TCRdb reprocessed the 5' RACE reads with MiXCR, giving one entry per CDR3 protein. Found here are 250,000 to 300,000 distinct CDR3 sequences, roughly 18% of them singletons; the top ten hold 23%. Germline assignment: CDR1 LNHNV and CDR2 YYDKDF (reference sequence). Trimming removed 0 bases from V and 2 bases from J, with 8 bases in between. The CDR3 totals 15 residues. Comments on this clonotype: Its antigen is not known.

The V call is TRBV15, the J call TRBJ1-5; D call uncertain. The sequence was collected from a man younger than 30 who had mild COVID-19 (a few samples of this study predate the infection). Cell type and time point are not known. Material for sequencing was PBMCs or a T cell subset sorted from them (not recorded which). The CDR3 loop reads CATSRDRMGNQPQHF. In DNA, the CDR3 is TGTGCCACCAGCAGAGACAGGATGGGCAATCAGCCCCAGCATTTT.